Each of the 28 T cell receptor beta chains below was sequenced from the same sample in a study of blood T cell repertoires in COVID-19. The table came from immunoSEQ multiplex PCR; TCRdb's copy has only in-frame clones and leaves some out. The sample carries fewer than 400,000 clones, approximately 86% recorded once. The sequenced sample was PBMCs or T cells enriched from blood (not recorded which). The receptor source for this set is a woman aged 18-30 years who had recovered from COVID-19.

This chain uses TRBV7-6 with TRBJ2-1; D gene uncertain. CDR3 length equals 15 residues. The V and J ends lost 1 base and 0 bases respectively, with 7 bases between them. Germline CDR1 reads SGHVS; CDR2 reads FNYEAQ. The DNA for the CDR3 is TGTGCCAGCAGCTTAGGCATTAGCTCCTACAATGAGCAGTTCTTC. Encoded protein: CASSLGISSYNEQFF. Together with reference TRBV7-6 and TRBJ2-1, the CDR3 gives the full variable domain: GAGVSQSPRYKVTKRGQDVALRCDPISGHVSLYWYRQALGQGPEFLTYFNYEAQQDKSGLPNDRFSAERPEGSISTLTIQRTEQRDSAMYRCASSLGISSYNEQFFGPGTRLTVL.

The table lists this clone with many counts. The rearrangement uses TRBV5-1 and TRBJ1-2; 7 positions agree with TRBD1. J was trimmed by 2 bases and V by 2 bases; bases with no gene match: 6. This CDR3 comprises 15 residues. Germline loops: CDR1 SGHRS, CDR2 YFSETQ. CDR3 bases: TGCGCCAGCAGCTTCTCGACAGGGTCGAACTATGGCTACACCTTC. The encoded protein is CASSFSTGSNYGYTF.

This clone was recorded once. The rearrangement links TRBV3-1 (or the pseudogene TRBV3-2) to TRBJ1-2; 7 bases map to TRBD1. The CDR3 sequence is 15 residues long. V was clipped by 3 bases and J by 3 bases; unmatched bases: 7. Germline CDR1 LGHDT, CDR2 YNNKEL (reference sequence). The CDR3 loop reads CASSHLLTGDYGYTF. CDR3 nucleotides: TGTGCCAGCAGCCACCTTTTAACAGGGGACTATGGCTACACCTTC.

CDR3 sequence: CASSLNRGHGYTF. CDR3 sequence (DNA): TGTGCCAGCAGTTTAAACAGGGGCCATGGCTACACCTTC. The chain joins TRBV28 to TRBJ1-2, with 7 bases that match TRBD1. CDR1 is MDHEN, CDR2 SYDVKM, per germline. Unmatched junction bases numbered 3, after V lost 2 bases and J lost 6 bases. CDR3 length: 13 residues.

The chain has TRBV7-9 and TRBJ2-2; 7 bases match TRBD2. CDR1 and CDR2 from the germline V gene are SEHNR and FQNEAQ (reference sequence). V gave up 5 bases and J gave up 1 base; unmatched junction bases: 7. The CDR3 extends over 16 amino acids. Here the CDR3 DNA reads TGTGCCAGCAGCCTCTATGGGGGGGAGAACACCGGGGAGCTGTTTTTT. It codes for CASSLYGGENTGELFF. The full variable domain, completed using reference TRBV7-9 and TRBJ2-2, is DTGVSQNPRHKITKRGQNVTFRCDPISEHNRLYWYRQTLGQGPEFLTYFQNEAQLEKSRLLSDRFSAERPKGSFSTLEIQRTEQGDSAMYLCASSLYGGENTGELFFGEGSRLTVL.

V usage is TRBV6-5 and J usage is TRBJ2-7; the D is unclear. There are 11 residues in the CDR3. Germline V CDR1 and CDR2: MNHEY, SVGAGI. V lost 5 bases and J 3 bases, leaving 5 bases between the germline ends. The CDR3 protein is CASSRDYEQYF. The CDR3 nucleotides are TGTGCCAGCAGTCGAGACTACGAGCAGTACTTC.

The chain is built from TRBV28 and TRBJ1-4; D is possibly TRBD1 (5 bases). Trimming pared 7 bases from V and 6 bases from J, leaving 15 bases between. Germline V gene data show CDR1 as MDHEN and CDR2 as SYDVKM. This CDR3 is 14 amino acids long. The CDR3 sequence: CASTAGGGHEKLFF. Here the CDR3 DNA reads TGTGCCAGCACCGCCGGGGGGGGTCATGAAAAACTGTTTTTT.

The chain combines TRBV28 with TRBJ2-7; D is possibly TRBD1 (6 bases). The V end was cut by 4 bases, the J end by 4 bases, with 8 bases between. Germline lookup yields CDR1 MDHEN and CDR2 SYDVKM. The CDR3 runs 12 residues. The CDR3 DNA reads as TGTGCCAGCAGTTCGGACAGATACGAGCAGTACTTC. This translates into CASSSDRYEQYF.

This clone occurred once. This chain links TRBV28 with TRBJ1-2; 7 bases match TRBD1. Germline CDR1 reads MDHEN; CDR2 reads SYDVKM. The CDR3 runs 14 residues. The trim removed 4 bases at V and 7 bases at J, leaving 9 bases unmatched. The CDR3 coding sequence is TGTGCCAGCAGTTCCCCAGACAGGGCTCGTGGCTACACCTTC. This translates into CASSSPDRARGYTF.

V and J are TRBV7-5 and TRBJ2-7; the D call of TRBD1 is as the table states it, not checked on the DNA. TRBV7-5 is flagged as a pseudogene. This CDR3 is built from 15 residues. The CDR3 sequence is CARSLRDRGVYEQYF. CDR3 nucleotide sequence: TGTGCCAGAAGCCTCCGGGACAGGGGAGTTTACGAGCAGTACTTC.

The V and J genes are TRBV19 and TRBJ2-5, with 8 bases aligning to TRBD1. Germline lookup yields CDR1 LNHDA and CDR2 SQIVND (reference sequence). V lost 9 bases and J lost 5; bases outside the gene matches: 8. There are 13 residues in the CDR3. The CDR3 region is CASRQGMGETQYF. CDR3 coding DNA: TGTGCCAGCCGACAGGGGATGGGGGAGACCCAGTACTTC.

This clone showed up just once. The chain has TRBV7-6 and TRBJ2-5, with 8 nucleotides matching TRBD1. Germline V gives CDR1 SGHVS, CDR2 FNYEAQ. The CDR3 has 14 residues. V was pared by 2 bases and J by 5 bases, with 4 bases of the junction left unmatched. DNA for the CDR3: TGTGCCAGCAGCTTACAGGGGGCGGGTGAGACCCAGTACTTC. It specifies CASSLQGAGETQYF.

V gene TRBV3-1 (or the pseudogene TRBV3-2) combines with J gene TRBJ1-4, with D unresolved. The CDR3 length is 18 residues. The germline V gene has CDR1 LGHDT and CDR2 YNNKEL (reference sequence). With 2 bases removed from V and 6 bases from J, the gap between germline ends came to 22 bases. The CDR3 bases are TGTGCCAGCAGCCAAAGTCAGGCAGGCCAGCCTTATTATGAAAAACTGTTTTTT. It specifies CASSQSQAGQPYYEKLFF.

In DNA, the CDR3 is TGTGCCATCAGTGTGGACTCCCTCGGGAATCAGCCCCAGCATTTT. Translated: CAISVDSLGNQPQHF. This chain joins TRBV10-3 and TRBJ1-5; no definite D call. The CDR3 spans 15 residues. Per the germline V gene, CDR1 is ENHRY and CDR2 is SYGVKD. V was pared by 4 bases and J by 4 bases, with 14 bases between.

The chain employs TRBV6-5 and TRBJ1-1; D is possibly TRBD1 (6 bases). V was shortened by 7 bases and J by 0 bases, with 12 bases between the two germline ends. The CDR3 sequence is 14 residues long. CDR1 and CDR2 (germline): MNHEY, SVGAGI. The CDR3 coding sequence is TGTGCCAGCAATTGGGGGGGCCTGAACACTGAAGCTTTCTTT. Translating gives CASNWGGLNTEAFF.

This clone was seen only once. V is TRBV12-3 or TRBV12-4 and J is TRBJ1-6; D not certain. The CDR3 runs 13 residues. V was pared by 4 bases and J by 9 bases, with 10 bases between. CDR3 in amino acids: CASSSGLASPLHF. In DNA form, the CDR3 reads TGTGCCAGCAGTTCCGGACTGGCTTCACCCCTCCACTTT.

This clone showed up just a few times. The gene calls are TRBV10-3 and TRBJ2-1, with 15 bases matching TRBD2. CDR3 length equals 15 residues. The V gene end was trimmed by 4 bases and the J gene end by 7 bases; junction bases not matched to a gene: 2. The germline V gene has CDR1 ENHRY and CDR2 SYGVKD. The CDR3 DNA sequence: TGTGCCATCAGTGCCGGGACTAGCGGGGGGAATGAGCAGTTCTTC. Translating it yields CAISAGTSGGNEQFF.

The CDR3 spells CASSYLRTSGYEQYF. For the CDR3, the DNA is TGTGCCAGCAGTTACCTCAGGACTAGCGGATACGAGCAGTACTTC. The chain couples TRBV6-5 to TRBJ2-7; TRBD2 agrees at 10 bases. V lost 2 bases, J lost 4 bases, and 5 bases stayed unmatched. The CDR3 extends over 15 amino acids. Germline-derived CDR1 and CDR2 are MNHEY and SVGAGI.

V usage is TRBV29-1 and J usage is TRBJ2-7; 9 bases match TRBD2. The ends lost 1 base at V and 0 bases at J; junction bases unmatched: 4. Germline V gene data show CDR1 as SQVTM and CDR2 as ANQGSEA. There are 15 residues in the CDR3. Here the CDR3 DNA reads TGCAGCGTTGAAGGTCTAGCGGGAAACTCCTACGAGCAGTACTTC. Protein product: CSVEGLAGNSYEQYF.

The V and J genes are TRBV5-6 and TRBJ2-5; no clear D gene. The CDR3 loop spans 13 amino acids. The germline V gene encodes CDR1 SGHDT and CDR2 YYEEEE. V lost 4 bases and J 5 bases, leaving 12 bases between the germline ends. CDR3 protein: CASSAHPRETQYF. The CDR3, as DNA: TGTGCCAGCAGCGCCCACCCCAGGGAGACCCAGTACTTC.

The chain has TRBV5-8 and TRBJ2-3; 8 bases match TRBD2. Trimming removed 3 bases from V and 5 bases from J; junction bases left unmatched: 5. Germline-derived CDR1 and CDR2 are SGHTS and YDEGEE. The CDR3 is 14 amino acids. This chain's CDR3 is CASSYGLAIDTQYF. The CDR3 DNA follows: TGTGCCAGCAGCTACGGACTAGCCATAGATACGCAGTATTTT.

DNA for the CDR3: TGTGCCAGCAGCCCGGGCGAGCGGGGCTACACCTTC. Encoded protein: CASSPGERGYTF. The rearrangement links TRBV12-3 or TRBV12-4 to TRBJ1-2, with no clear D. Trimming removed 6 bases at V and 8 bases at J, with 13 bases between. The CDR3 extends over 12 amino acids.

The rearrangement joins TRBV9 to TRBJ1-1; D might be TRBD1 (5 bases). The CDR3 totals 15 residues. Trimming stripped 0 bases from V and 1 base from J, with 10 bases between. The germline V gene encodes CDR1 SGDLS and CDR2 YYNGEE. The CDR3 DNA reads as TGTGCCAGCAGCGTAGTGCCGGGGGAGAACACTGAAGCTTTCTTT. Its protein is CASSVVPGENTEAFF. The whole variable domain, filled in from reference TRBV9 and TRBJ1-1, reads DSGVTQTPKHLITATGQRVTLRCSPRSGDLSVYWYQQSLDQGLQFLIQYYNGEERAKGNILERFSAQQFPDLHSELNLSSLELGDSALYFCASSVVPGENTEAFFGQGTRLTVV.

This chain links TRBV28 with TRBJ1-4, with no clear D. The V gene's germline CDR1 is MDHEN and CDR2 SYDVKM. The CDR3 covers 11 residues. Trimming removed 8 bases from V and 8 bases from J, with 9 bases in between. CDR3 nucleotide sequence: TGTGCCAGCGCGTACTACGAAAAACTGTTTTTT. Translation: CASAYYEKLFF.

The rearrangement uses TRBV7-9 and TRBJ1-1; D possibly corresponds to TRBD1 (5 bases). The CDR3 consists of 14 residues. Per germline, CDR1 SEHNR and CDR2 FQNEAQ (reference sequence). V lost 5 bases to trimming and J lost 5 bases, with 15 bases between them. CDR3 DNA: TGTGCCAGCAGCCATATGGGGCATGGAACTGAAGCTTTCTTT. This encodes CASSHMGHGTEAFF.

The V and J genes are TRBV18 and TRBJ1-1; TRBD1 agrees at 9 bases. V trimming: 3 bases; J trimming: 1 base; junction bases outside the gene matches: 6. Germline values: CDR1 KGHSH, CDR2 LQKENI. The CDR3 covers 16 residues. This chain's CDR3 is CASSPSGTGRNTEAFF. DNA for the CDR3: TGTGCCAGCTCACCTTCCGGGACAGGGAGGAACACTGAAGCTTTCTTT.

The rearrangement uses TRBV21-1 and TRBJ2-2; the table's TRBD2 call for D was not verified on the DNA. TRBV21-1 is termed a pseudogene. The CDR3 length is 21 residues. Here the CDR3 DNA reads TGTGCCAGCAGCAAACCCCTAAGCATCAGGCGGGGGAGCTTTGACACCGGGGAGCTGTTTTTT. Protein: CASSKPLSIRRGSFDTGELFF.

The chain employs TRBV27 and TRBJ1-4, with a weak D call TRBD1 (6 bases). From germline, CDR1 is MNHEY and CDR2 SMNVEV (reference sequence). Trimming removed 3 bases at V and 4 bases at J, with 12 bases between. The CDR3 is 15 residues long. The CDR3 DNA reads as TGTGCCAGCAGTTTTTCCCCAGGGGATAATGAAAAACTGTTTTTT. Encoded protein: CASSFSPGDNEKLFF.